The T cell receptor (beta chain) described here comes from a study of T-cell reconstitution after alpha-beta-depleted transplantation in children. General observations from the study: It was surviving recipient T cells and thymic progenitors that gave some patients high TCRbeta diversity at day 60. At around two months after transplant, the alpha-beta T cells were reportedly derived from several hundred expanded clones that came from non-depleted graft cells. At one year after transplant, newly produced T cells mostly accounted for T-cell counts and diversity.

This CDR3 spans 15 amino acids. Germline V CDR1 and CDR2: SGHRS, YFSETQ. V was clipped by 8 bases and J by 3 bases, with 15 bases between them. Library preparation (for TCRbeta) was performed with unique molecular identifiers. One entry per CDR3 protein results from TCRdb running MiXCR on the PCR reads. The sample has approximately 800,000 distinct CDR3 sequences, around 17% seen once. For this clonotype: Its antigen is undetermined.

The source is a male patient between 5 and 17 years old who had a stem cell transplant for acute lymphoblastic leukemia, so the T cells may come from the graft donor. This sequence joins TRBV5-1 and TRBJ2-6; D might be TRBD2 (5 bases). The material was PBMCs, mostly from graft donor cells, obtained 360 days after TCRalphabeta/CD19-depleted stem cell transplant. In nucleotides, the CDR3 is TGCGCCAGTCGAAGCGGTACGGGTGGGGCCAACGTCCTGACTTTC. Translating gives CASRSGTGGANVLTF.